One and the same sample provided the 25 T cell receptor beta chains below, sequenced in a study of cytomegalovirus exposure and HLA in healthy donors. Libraries were prepared by immunoSEQ multiplex PCR; TCRdb keeps only in-frame clonotypes and omits some of them. The data contain some 180,000 clones, around 80% of them singletons. Specimen: PBMCs. The origin of the receptors is a woman aged 25-40 years in good health and CMV-seronegative.

This clone has a single count. The rearrangement joins TRBV9 to TRBJ2-7; 7 nucleotides align to TRBD2. The CDR3 has 15 amino acids. The J segment lost 0 bases and the V segment lost 4 bases, leaving 7 bases of the junction unmatched. Germline V gives CDR1 SGDLS, CDR2 YYNGEE. The CDR3 DNA reads as TGTGCCAGCAGCCACCGGGGAGGGTTCTCCTACGAGCAGTACTTC. Translation: CASSHRGGFSYEQYF.

This sequence joins TRBV5-6 and TRBJ1-6; D not certain. Trimming shortened V by 4 bases and J by 4 bases, and 9 bases separated the two germline ends. This CDR3 spans 14 amino acids. Germline-derived CDR1 and CDR2 are SGHDT and YYEEEE. CDR3 protein: CASSSREYNSPLHF. DNA for the CDR3: TGTGCCAGCAGCAGCCGGGAGTATAATTCACCCCTCCACTTT.

This chain uses TRBV5-1 with TRBJ2-2; possible D gene TRBD1, 5 bases. V lost 2 bases to trimming and J lost 3 bases, with 8 bases between them. This CDR3 has 14 residues. The germline gives CDR1 SGHRS, CDR2 YFSETQ. In DNA, the CDR3 is TGCGCCAGCAGCTTTCAGGGATACACCGGGGAGCTGTTTTTT. Its translation is CASSFQGYTGELFF.

The V and J genes are TRBV11-2 and TRBJ1-1; D unresolved. Germline V gene data show CDR1 as SGHAT and CDR2 as FQNNGV. The length of the CDR3 is 15 residues. The V end lost 1 base, the J end lost 1 base, and 10 bases lay between the germline ends. Written as DNA, the CDR3 is TGTGCCAGCAGCTTAGTTAGAGGGCCGAACACTGAAGCTTTCTTT. Amino acid sequence: CASSLVRGPNTEAFF.

This clone was counted between two and nine times. The CDR3 spells CASSPQGQTLHF. CDR3 in DNA: TGCGCCAGCAGCCCACAGGGTCAGACCCTCCACTTT. This chain connects TRBV5-1 to TRBJ1-6; possibly TRBD1 for D (6 bases). This CDR3 has 12 amino acids. The V and J ends lost 4 bases and 14 bases respectively, with 13 bases between them. From germline, CDR1 is SGHRS and CDR2 YFSETQ.

This chain uses TRBV2 with TRBJ1-4; D is possibly TRBD1 (5 bases). The V end was cut by 3 bases, the J end by 4 bases, with 12 bases between. Germline-derived CDR1 and CDR2 are SNHLY and FYNNEI. This CDR3 contains 15 residues. The CDR3 spells CASSEQGRSNEKLFF. The CDR3 DNA reads as TGTGCCAGCAGTGAGCAGGGCCGTAGTAATGAAAAACTGTTTTTT.

This chain links TRBV5-1 with TRBJ1-2, with D tentatively TRBD1 (5 bases). Germline V gene data show CDR1 as SGHRS and CDR2 as YFSETQ. This CDR3 comprises 15 residues. V lost 0 bases, J lost 1 base, and 10 bases lay in between. Here the CDR3 reads CASSLAGLFNYGYTF. The CDR3 bases are TGCGCCAGCAGCTTGGCAGGGCTCTTTAACTATGGCTACACCTTC.

This chain uses TRBV9 with TRBJ2-5, with 10 nucleotides matching TRBD2. Losses at the gene ends were 4 bases for V and 2 bases for J; bases not matched to a gene: 5. Germline lookup yields CDR1 SGDLS and CDR2 YYNGEE. The CDR3 is 15 amino acids. CDR3 bases: TGTGCCAGCAGCCGGACTAGCGGTGCTCAAGAGACCCAGTACTTC. Its protein is CASSRTSGAQETQYF. Variable domain in full (rest from reference TRBV9 and TRBJ2-5): DSGVTQTPKHLITATGQRVTLRCSPRSGDLSVYWYQQSLDQGLQFLIQYYNGEERAKGNILERFSAQQFPDLHSELNLSSLELGDSALYFCASSRTSGAQETQYFGPGTRLLVL.

This chain joins TRBV9 and TRBJ1-1; 7 bases agree with TRBD1. From germline, CDR1 is SGDLS and CDR2 YYNGEE. The J segment lost 1 base and the V segment lost 2 bases, leaving 5 bases of the junction unmatched. The CDR3 is made up of 15 amino acids. As DNA, the CDR3 is TGTGCCAGCAGCGTCAGGGGGTGGGAGAACACTGAAGCTTTCTTT. It encodes CASSVRGWENTEAFF. Complete variable domain (other parts from reference TRBV9 and TRBJ1-1): DSGVTQTPKHLITATGQRVTLRCSPRSGDLSVYWYQQSLDQGLQFLIQYYNGEERAKGNILERFSAQQFPDLHSELNLSSLELGDSALYFCASSVRGWENTEAFFGQGTRLTVV.

The chain employs TRBV9 and TRBJ1-1, with D possibly TRBD1 on 5 matching bases. The CDR3 contains 15 residues. Trimming took off 0 bases at V and 2 bases at J, with 11 bases between the two ends. CDR1 SGDLS and CDR2 YYNGEE come from the germline V gene. The chain's CDR3 is CASSVDWGLNTEAFF. The DNA of the CDR3 is TGTGCCAGCAGCGTAGATTGGGGCCTAAACACTGAAGCTTTCTTT.

This clone was seen a few times. This chain joins TRBV6-6 and TRBJ1-2, with D hard to call. Germline V gives CDR1 MNHNY, CDR2 SVGAGI (reference sequence). This CDR3 has 15 amino acids. V was trimmed by 2 bases and J by 4 bases, leaving 14 bases between them. The CDR3 region is CASSYGETHAYGYTF. Written as DNA, the CDR3 is TGTGCCAGCAGTTACGGAGAAACACATGCCTATGGCTACACCTTC.

The chain couples TRBV27 to TRBJ2-7, with 7 bases lining up with TRBD1. The CDR3 is made up of 13 amino acids. V lost 3 bases and J lost 3; bases outside the gene matches: 2. CDR1 MNHEY and CDR2 SMNVEV come from the germline V gene (reference sequence). The CDR3 reads CASSLGQFYEQYF. DNA of the CDR3: TGTGCCAGCAGTTTGGGACAGTTCTACGAGCAGTACTTC.

J is TRBJ1-5 and V is TRBV2; 8 bases match TRBD1. Germline CDR1 reads SNHLY; CDR2 reads FYNNEI. V shed 5 bases and J 5 bases; nucleotides not matched to a gene: 8. The CDR3 covers 15 residues. The CDR3 loop is CASSITGGLYQPQHF. DNA for the CDR3: TGTGCCAGCAGTATAACAGGGGGGCTGTATCAGCCCCAGCATTTT.

This chain uses TRBV7-9 with TRBJ2-7; D is undetermined. There are 13 residues in the CDR3. Germline CDR1 reads SEHNR; CDR2 reads FQNEAQ (reference sequence). Trimming stripped 1 base from V and 1 base from J, with 5 bases between. In DNA, the CDR3 is TGTGCCAGCAGCTTAGAATCATCCTACGAGCAGTACTTC. Amino acid sequence: CASSLESSYEQYF.

The chain has TRBV23-1 and TRBJ2-5, with 8 bases lining up with TRBD2. TRBV23-1 is treated as an ORF (open reading frame) with a function not yet certain. This CDR3 comprises 15 residues. Trimming cost V 8 bases and J 7 bases; bases outside gene matches: 15. The CDR3 loop reads CASGVKAGDYMTQYF. For the CDR3, the DNA is TGCGCCAGCGGGGTAAAAGCGGGGGACTACATGACCCAGTACTTC.

The chain joins TRBV29-1 to TRBJ2-3; no clear D gene. There are 11 residues in the CDR3. Per germline, CDR1 SQVTM and CDR2 ANQGSEA. Trimming left V 7 bases short and J 4 bases short, with 9 bases between. DNA for the CDR3: TGCAGCGCCCTAATCGCAGATACGCAGTATTTT. Its protein is CSALIADTQYF.

This clone was picked up one time. The J gene is TRBJ2-3, the V gene TRBV10-1; TRBD2 aligns across 11 bases. CDR1 and CDR2 (germline): WNHNN, SYGVQD (reference sequence). After removal of 1 base from V and 2 bases from J, the junction contained 5 bases not matched to a gene. The CDR3 has 17 amino acids. The CDR3 nucleotides read TGCGCCAGCAGTGAGTTGTCTAGCGGGGGGTTCACAGATACGCAGTATTTT. Its protein product is CASSELSSGGFTDTQYF.

The chain couples TRBV6-1 to TRBJ1-4; TRBD1 is a possible D gene (6 bases). Germline loops: CDR1 MNHNS, CDR2 SASEGT. V was trimmed by 6 bases and J by 7 bases, leaving 12 bases between them. CDR3 length: 13 residues. The CDR3: CASRTQGGEKLFF. In nucleotides, the CDR3 is TGTGCCAGCAGGACACAGGGCGGTGAAAAACTGTTTTTT.

This chain joins TRBV7-2 and TRBJ2-5; tentative D call: TRBD2 (5 bases). The CDR3 length is 15 residues. Germline V gene data show CDR1 as SGHTA and CDR2 as FQGNSA. V lost 4 bases to trimming and J lost 2 bases, with 14 bases between them. The CDR3 region is CASSSSPGRQETQYF. The DNA of the CDR3 is TGTGCCAGCAGCTCATCTCCGGGGAGACAAGAGACCCAGTACTTC. The variable domain in full, with the rest retrieved from reference TRBV7-2 and TRBJ2-5, is GAGVSQSPSNKVTEKGKDVELRCDPISGHTALYWYRQSLGQGLEFLIYFQGNSAPDKSGLPSDRFSAERTGGSVSTLTIQRTQQEDSAVYLCASSSSPGRQETQYFGPGTRLLVL.

This clone was found a few times. The chain recombines TRBV6-1 with TRBJ1-1; TRBD1 agrees at 7 bases. This CDR3 spans 13 amino acids. V trimming: 5 bases; J trimming: 4 bases; junction bases outside the gene matches: 4. Germline V gene sequence: CDR1 MNHNS, CDR2 SASEGT. CDR3 sequence reads: CASSSRQGTEAFF. Written as DNA, the CDR3 is TGTGCCAGCAGTTCCCGACAGGGCACTGAAGCTTTCTTT.

The chain uses TRBV19 and TRBJ1-4, with D uncertain. The CDR3 consists of 14 residues. The V end lost 8 bases, the J end lost 3 bases, and 13 bases lay between the germline ends. In germline, CDR1 is LNHDA, CDR2 SQIVND (reference sequence). CDR3 loop: CASGWIGANEKLFF. CDR3 sequence (DNA): TGTGCCAGTGGGTGGATCGGAGCTAATGAAAAACTGTTTTTT.

J is TRBJ1-4 and V is TRBV7-2; weak D call: TRBD1 (6 bases). Trimming shortened V by 4 bases and J by 0 bases, and 12 bases separated the two germline ends. This CDR3 contains 16 residues. Germline-derived CDR1 and CDR2 are SGHTA and FQGNSA. CDR3 sequence reads: CASSSGTTATNEKLFF. For the CDR3, the DNA is TGTGCCAGCAGCTCGGGGACAACGGCAACTAATGAAAAACTGTTTTTT.

V gene TRBV5-4 combines with J gene TRBJ2-3; 9 bases agree with TRBD2. There are 16 residues in the CDR3. Germline CDR1 and CDR2: SGHNT and YYREEE (reference sequence). V shed 4 bases, J shed 14 bases, and the junction held 20 bases outside the gene matches. For the CDR3, the DNA is TGTGCCAGCAGCCCCGGGTTTGACTGGCGGGGGGGGACTCTGTATTTT. It encodes CASSPGFDWRGGTLYF.

The chain uses TRBV11-2 and TRBJ2-1, with 9 nucleotides matching TRBD2. Germline V gene lookup returns CDR1 SGHAT and CDR2 FQNNGV. The CDR3 spans 15 residues. V lost 2 bases, J lost 7 bases, and 6 bases stayed unmatched. CDR3 region: CASSLSAGGGNEQFF. The CDR3 nucleotides are TGTGCCAGCAGCTTAAGCGCGGGGGGGGGTAATGAGCAGTTCTTC.

The chain has TRBV9 and TRBJ2-1; D possibly corresponds to TRBD1 (6 bases). The germline V and J ends were trimmed by 5 bases and 5 bases, with 17 bases remaining between them. CDR1 is SGDLS and CDR2 is YYNGEE in the germline V gene. This CDR3 spans 15 amino acids. The CDR3 nucleotides read TGTGCCAGCAGACCCCCGGGACACTCGAACAATGAGCAGTTCTTC. This codes for CASRPPGHSNNEQFF.